Below are 24 T cell receptor beta chains sequenced from a single sample in a study of pediatric ulcerative colitis. Rectal tissue came from one to two pinch biopsies taken at colonoscopy. Sequencing was performed with immunoSEQ multiplex PCR; in TCRdb, only in-frame clones are kept and a portion is missing. The sample records under 20,000 clones, roughly 74% being singletons. Sequencing was carried out using gut tissue. All receptors derive from a boy between 10 and 17 years old with moderate ulcerative colitis.

This rearrangement joins TRBV18 to TRBJ1-1; D unresolved. Per germline, CDR1 KGHSH and CDR2 LQKENI. The CDR3 sequence is 15 residues long. Trimming removed 4 bases at V and 3 bases at J, with 15 bases between. CDR3 DNA sequence: TGTGCCAGCTCACAGCAGACGTCGGGGTACACTGAAGCTTTCTTT. Amino acid sequence: CASSQQTSGYTEAFF. Full variable domain (remainder filled in from reference TRBV18 and TRBJ1-1): NAGVMQNPRHLVRRRGQEARLRCSPMKGHSHVYWYRQLPEEGLKFMVYLQKENIIDESGMPKERFSAEFPKEGPSILRIQQVVRGDSAAYFCASSQQTSGYTEAFFGQGTRLTVV.

This clone was counted only a few times. The chain combines TRBV5-1 with TRBJ1-5; weak D call: TRBD1 (5 bases). Between the trimmed V and J ends, which lost 2 bases and 3 bases, there was a span of 9 bases. There are 14 residues in the CDR3. Germline CDR1 reads SGHRS; CDR2 reads YFSETQ. This CDR3 reads CASSFGGANQPQHF. The CDR3 bases are TGCGCCAGCAGCTTTGGTGGGGCCAATCAGCCCCAGCATTTT.

This chain connects TRBV13 to TRBJ1-3; perhaps TRBD1 as D (6 bases). Germline values: CDR1 PRHDT, CDR2 FYEKMQ (reference sequence). The CDR3 is made up of 15 amino acids. With 0 bases removed from V and 0 bases from J, the gap between germline ends came to 6 bases. The CDR3 region has the DNA TGTGCCAGCAGCTTAGGACAGGGCTCTGGAAACACCATATATTTT. Encoded protein: CASSLGQGSGNTIYF.

The chain joins TRBV9 to TRBJ2-7, with a weak D call TRBD2 (6 bases). V dropped 6 bases and J dropped 6 bases, with 13 bases sitting between them. Germline loops: CDR1 SGDLS, CDR2 YYNGEE. The CDR3 is 12 amino acids. For the CDR3, the DNA is TGTGCCAGCAACCGCCAGGGAGGCGAGCAGTACTTC. Translating gives CASNRQGGEQYF.

This chain uses TRBV6-6 with TRBJ2-3; D not resolved. The CDR3 is 14 residues long. The germline gives CDR1 MNHNY, CDR2 SVGAGI (reference sequence). The V gene lost 2 bases and the J gene lost 4 bases, with 10 bases spanning the gap. CDR3 in amino acids: CASSYLAGADTQYF. CDR3 DNA sequence: TGTGCCAGCAGTTACCTGGCTGGGGCAGATACGCAGTATTTT.

This clone was seen only a few times. The V call is TRBV18, the J call TRBJ2-7, with D perhaps TRBD1 (5 bases). The germline V and J ends were trimmed by 3 bases and 4 bases, with 13 bases remaining between them. The CDR3 is 14 residues long. Germline V gene sequence: CDR1 KGHSH, CDR2 LQKENI. CDR3 in amino acids: CASSPIRVGYEQYF. CDR3 DNA: TGTGCCAGCTCACCGATCAGGGTCGGGTACGAGCAGTACTTC.

Notes on this clone: The junction does not match germline at one end; this may be a read error. Other DNA sequences within the sample encode an identical CDR3. The V gene is TRBV25-1, the J gene TRBJ2-7; either TRBD1 or TRBD2 may fit D (5 bases each). This CDR3 is built from 16 residues. CDR1 is MGHDK and CDR2 is SYGVNS in the germline V gene. The CDR3 DNA reads TGCGCCAGCAGTGAAAAATATCGGGACGTCTCCTACGAGCAGTACTTC. Translating gives CASSEKYRDVSYEQYF.

V gene TRBV2 combines with J gene TRBJ2-6; D is undetermined. The V end was cut by 8 bases, the J end by 3 bases, with 2 bases between. There are 11 residues in the CDR3. The germline V gene has CDR1 SNHLY and CDR2 FYNNEI. CDR3 DNA: TGTGCCAGCCTTGGGGCCAACGTCCTGACTTTC. Its translation is CASLGANVLTF.

This chain joins TRBV7-3 and TRBJ2-3; TRBD2 agrees at 9 bases. CDR1 SGHTA and CDR2 FQGTGA come from the germline V gene. The CDR3 is 16 amino acids. The ends lost 5 bases at V and 2 bases at J; junction bases unmatched: 8. The CDR3 is CASSATSGTPTDTQYF. The CDR3 DNA reads as TGTGCCAGCAGCGCGACTAGCGGAACCCCCACAGATACGCAGTATTTT.

This clone has a single count. The gene calls are TRBV19 and TRBJ2-5; no clear D gene. CDR1 is LNHDA, CDR2 SQIVND, per germline (reference sequence). The CDR3 runs 14 residues. V lost 5 bases and J lost 4, with 14 bases in between. This CDR3 is CASSVSQVGETQYF. As DNA, the CDR3 is TGTGCCAGTAGTGTGTCCCAGGTTGGAGAGACCCAGTACTTC.

This sequence joins TRBV9 and TRBJ2-1; 8 bases match TRBD1. The CDR3 length is 16 residues. Germline loops: CDR1 SGDLS, CDR2 YYNGEE. The V gene end was trimmed by 3 bases and the J gene end by 8 bases; junction bases not matched to a gene: 13. The CDR3 region is CASSESGQELTHEQFF. The CDR3 DNA sequence: TGTGCCAGCAGCGAGTCGGGACAGGAACTTACTCATGAGCAGTTCTTC.

The CDR3 region has the DNA TGTGCCAGCAGCTTGTCATGGGGGCCCTACGAGCAGTACTTC. It specifies CASSLSWGPYEQYF. The chain employs TRBV5-5 and TRBJ2-7, with D possibly TRBD1 on 6 matching bases. Trimming pared 1 base from V and 2 bases from J, leaving 10 bases between. The germline V gene has CDR1 SGHKS and CDR2 YYEKEE (reference sequence). The CDR3 consists of 14 residues.

The chain links TRBV27 to TRBJ1-3; 8 bases are a match to TRBD1. V was clipped by 3 bases and J by 5 bases; unmatched bases: 6. Germline assignment: CDR1 MNHEY and CDR2 SMNVEV (reference sequence). This CDR3 region has 15 residues. The CDR3 DNA follows: TGTGCCAGCAGTTTCCGACAGGGGTATAGAAACACCATATATTTT. This gives the protein CASSFRQGYRNTIYF.

V gene TRBV19 combines with J gene TRBJ2-2; D may correspond to TRBD1 or TRBD2 (5 bases each). Germline assignment: CDR1 LNHDA and CDR2 SQIVND (reference sequence). Trimming left V 3 bases short and J 0 bases short, with 5 bases between. There are 14 residues in the CDR3. This chain's CDR3 is CASSMGPNTGELFF. CDR3 coding DNA: TGTGCCAGTAGTATGGGACCGAACACCGGGGAGCTGTTTTTT.

The J gene is TRBJ1-1, the V gene TRBV10-3; a possible D gene is TRBD1 (5 bases). Trimming stripped 4 bases from V and 2 bases from J, with 17 bases between. This CDR3 is 16 amino acids long. The germline V gene encodes CDR1 ENHRY and CDR2 SYGVKD. The CDR3 reads CAISAPPGGGNTEAFF. The CDR3 DNA sequence: TGTGCCATCAGTGCTCCCCCCGGGGGGGGAAACACTGAAGCTTTCTTT.

This chain joins TRBV12-5 and TRBJ2-5, with 15 nucleotides matching TRBD2. The V gene's germline CDR1 is LGHNT and CDR2 FRNRAP. The CDR3 totals 17 residues. With V trimmed by 6 bases and J by 4 bases, 9 bases remained unmatched. CDR3 region: CASGPGTSGGPGETQYF. For the CDR3, the DNA is TGTGCTAGTGGACCCGGGACTAGCGGGGGGCCAGGAGAGACCCAGTACTTC.

This clone was observed a handful of times. The chain couples TRBV7-8 to TRBJ2-5; the D is unclear. The V gene's germline CDR1 is SGHVS and CDR2 FQNEAQ. V lost 2 bases to trimming and J lost 4 bases, with 2 bases between them. The CDR3 is 11 amino acids. In DNA form, the CDR3 reads TGTGCCAGCAGCTTAATAGAGACCCAGTACTTC. Amino acids: CASSLIETQYF.

J is TRBJ1-5 and V is TRBV21-1. TRBV21-1 is given as a pseudogene. The CDR3 has 16 amino acids. CDR3: CASSPTLVGGRQPQHF. The DNA of the CDR3 is TGTGCCAGCAGCCCCACTCTTGTGGGGGGCCGACAGCCCCAGCATTTT.

The chain has TRBV27 and TRBJ2-1; 13 nucleotides align to TRBD2. Unmatched junction bases numbered 9, after V lost 7 bases and J lost 3 bases. Germline CDR1 is MNHEY and CDR2 is SMNVEV (reference sequence). The CDR3 is made up of 17 amino acids. The CDR3 DNA reads TGTGCCAGCATCCTCTATTGGACTAGCGGGGGCTACAATGAGCAGTTCTTC. Its translation: CASILYWTSGGYNEQFF.

V is TRBV27 and J is TRBJ1-1, with a tentative D call TRBD1 (5 bases). The V end lost 6 bases, the J end lost 0 bases, and 11 bases lay between the germline ends. Germline V CDR1 and CDR2: MNHEY, SMNVEV (reference sequence). This CDR3 region has 14 residues. CDR3 DNA: TGTGCCAGCAGGGCTCAGGGTGTGAACACTGAAGCTTTCTTT. Its translation is CASRAQGVNTEAFF.

The chain recombines TRBV7-6 with TRBJ2-1; 15 bases are a match to TRBD2. With V trimmed by 5 bases and J by 7 bases, 15 bases remained unmatched. The germline gives CDR1 SGHVS, CDR2 FNYEAQ. CDR3 size: 19 residues. DNA for the CDR3: TGTGCCAGCAGCCGCTCCGGGACTAGCGGGGGGTCTACGAGAAATGAGCAGTTCTTC. Translated: CASSRSGTSGGSTRNEQFF.

The gene calls are TRBV12-5 and TRBJ1-2; 9 bases agree with TRBD1. The CDR3 has 16 amino acids. The V segment lost 5 bases and the J segment 1 base; nucleotides outside the gene matches: 8. CDR1 and CDR2 from the germline V gene are LGHNT and FRNRAP. For the CDR3, the DNA is TGTGCTAGTGGTACAGGGACAGGGTTCGGTAACTATGGCTACACCTTC. It is translated as CASGTGTGFGNYGYTF.

The chain recombines TRBV6-4 with TRBJ2-3; 7 nucleotides line up with TRBD1. Per germline, CDR1 MRHNA and CDR2 SNTAGT. V lost 4 bases, J lost 1 base, and 8 bases stayed unmatched. The CDR3 contains 16 residues. The DNA of the CDR3 is TGTGCCAGCAGTGCTTCAAGGGGGCAGGGCACAGATACGCAGTATTTT. Encoded protein: CASSASRGQGTDTQYF.

The chain links TRBV27 to TRBJ2-1, with TRBD2 identical over 9 bases. The germline gives CDR1 MNHEY, CDR2 SMNVEV (reference sequence). CDR3 length: 15 amino acids. V was pared by 6 bases and J by 1 base, with 4 bases of the junction left unmatched. DNA for the CDR3: TGTGCCAGCAGCGTACTAGCGGGTTCCTACAATGAGCAGTTCTTC. Encoded protein: CASSVLAGSYNEQFF.